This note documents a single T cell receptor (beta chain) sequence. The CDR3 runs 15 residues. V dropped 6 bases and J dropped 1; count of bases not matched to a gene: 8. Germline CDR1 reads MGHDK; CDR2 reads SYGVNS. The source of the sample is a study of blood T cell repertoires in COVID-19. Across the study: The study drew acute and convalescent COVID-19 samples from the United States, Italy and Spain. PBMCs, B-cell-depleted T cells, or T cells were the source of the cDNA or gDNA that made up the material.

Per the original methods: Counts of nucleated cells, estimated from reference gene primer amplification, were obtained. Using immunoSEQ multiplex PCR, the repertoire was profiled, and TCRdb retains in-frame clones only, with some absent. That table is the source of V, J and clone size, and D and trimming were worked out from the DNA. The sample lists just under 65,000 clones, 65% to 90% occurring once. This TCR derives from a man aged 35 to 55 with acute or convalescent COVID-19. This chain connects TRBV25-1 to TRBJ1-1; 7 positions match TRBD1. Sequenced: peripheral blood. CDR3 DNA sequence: TGTGCCAGCAGACGCTCCGGGACAGCGAACACTGAAGCTTTCTTT. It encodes CASRRSGTANTEAFF.